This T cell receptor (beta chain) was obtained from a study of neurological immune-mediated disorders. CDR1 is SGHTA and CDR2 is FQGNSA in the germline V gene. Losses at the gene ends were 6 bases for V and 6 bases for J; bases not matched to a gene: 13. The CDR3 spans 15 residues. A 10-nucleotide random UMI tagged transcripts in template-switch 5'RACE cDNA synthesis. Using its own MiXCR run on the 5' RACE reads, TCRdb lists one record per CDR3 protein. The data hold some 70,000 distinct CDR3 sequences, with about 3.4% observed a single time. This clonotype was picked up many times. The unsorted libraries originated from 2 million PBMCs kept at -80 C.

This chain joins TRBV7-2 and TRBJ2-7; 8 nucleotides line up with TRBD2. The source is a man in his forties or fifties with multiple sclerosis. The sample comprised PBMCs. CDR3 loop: CASSPSGTRVAEQYF. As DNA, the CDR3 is TGTGCCAGCAGTCCATCCGGGACTAGAGTCGCCGAGCAGTACTTC.